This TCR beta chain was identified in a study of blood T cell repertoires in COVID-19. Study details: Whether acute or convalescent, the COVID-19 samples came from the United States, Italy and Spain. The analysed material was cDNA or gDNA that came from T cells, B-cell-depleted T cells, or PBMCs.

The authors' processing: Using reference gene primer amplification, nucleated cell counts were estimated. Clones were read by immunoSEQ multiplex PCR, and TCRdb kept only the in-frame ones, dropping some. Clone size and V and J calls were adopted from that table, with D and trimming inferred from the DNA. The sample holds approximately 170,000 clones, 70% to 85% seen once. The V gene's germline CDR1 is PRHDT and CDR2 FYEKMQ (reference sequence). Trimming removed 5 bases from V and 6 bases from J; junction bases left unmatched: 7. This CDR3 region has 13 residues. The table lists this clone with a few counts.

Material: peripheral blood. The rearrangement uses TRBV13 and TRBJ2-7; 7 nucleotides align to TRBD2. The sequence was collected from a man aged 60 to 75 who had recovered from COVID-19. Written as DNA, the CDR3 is TGTGCCAGCAGCCCCCGGGGCGGGGGCGAGCAGTACTTC. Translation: CASSPRGGGEQYF.